The 14 T cell receptor beta chains given below trace back to one sample, sequenced in a study of OX40 agonist ivuxolimab in advanced cancers. Some clones are missing from TCRdb's copy, which holds only in-frame ones; the method was immunoSEQ multiplex PCR. The sample lists approximately 84,000 clones; just over 85% were seen once. Sequencing was performed on CD4+ or CD8+ T cells sorted from blood, taken in a trial of the OX40 agonist ivuxolimab. Every receptor here comes from an adult with an advanced solid tumor such as melanoma, head and neck, liver or kidney cancer.

A note on this clone: The CDR3 does not close with the conserved phenylalanine or tryptophan, likely indicating a read error. No DNA is shown, since the ends of the CDR3 on it are uncertain; the CDR3 is the one TCRdb lists. The V and J genes are TRBV5-5 and TRBJ2-4; TRBD1, the D gene given by the table, was not confirmed from the DNA. Germline CDR1 and CDR2: SGHKS and YYEKEE (reference sequence). The CDR3 length equals 9 residues, ends included. The CDR3 protein is CASSRPTQS.

This clone was counted a single time. CDR3 in amino acids: CASSPLLAGVYEQYF. The CDR3 DNA follows: TGTGCCAGCAGTCCCCTCCTAGCGGGGGTCTACGAGCAGTACTTC. This rearrangement joins TRBV28 to TRBJ2-7; 10 bases are a match to TRBD2. Germline trimming cut 5 bases from V and 3 bases from J; bases unmatched to any gene: 7. This CDR3 is 15 amino acids long. Looked up from germline, CDR1 is MDHEN and CDR2 is SYDVKM.

V is TRBV2 and J is TRBJ1-5; tentatively, D is TRBD1 (5 bases). The germline CDR1 and CDR2 sequences are SNHLY and FYNNEI. The CDR3 spans 15 residues. V lost 5 bases and J lost 2, with 13 bases in between. CDR3 sequence (DNA): TGTGCCAGCAGTCGCTTCGGGACGGGCAATCAGCCCCAGCATTTT. Translating it yields CASSRFGTGNQPQHF.

The J gene is TRBJ2-7, the V gene TRBV9, with TRBD2 matching over 10 bases. CDR3 length equals 13 residues. CDR1 and CDR2 (germline): SGDLS, YYNGEE. V gave up 8 bases and J gave up 1 base; unmatched junction bases: 3. In DNA form, the CDR3 reads TGTGCCAGGACTAGCGGGCGGTCCTACGAGCAGTACTTC. It specifies CARTSGRSYEQYF.

The genes are TRBV28 and TRBJ1-2, with D possibly TRBD1 on 5 matching bases. Trimming pared 6 bases from V and 7 bases from J, leaving 15 bases between. The CDR3 has 13 residues. From germline, CDR1 is MDHEN and CDR2 SYDVKM. DNA for the CDR3: TGTGCCAGCAGCCCTAACAGGTTCAGTGGCTACACCTTC. Residues: CASSPNRFSGYTF.

The chain joins TRBV20-1 to TRBJ2-3; no firm D call. The CDR3 is 11 residues long. In germline, CDR1 is DFQATT, CDR2 SNEGSKA (reference sequence). V was trimmed by 3 bases and J by 1 base, leaving 2 bases between them. The CDR3 DNA reads as TGCAGTGCTAGGCGCACAGATACGCAGTATTTT. Translated: CSARRTDTQYF.

This clone was detected a few times. This rearrangement joins TRBV28 to TRBJ1-5; a weak D match, TRBD1 (6 bases). Trimming shortened V by 5 bases and J by 11 bases, and 16 bases separated the two germline ends. Germline V lookup: CDR1 MDHEN, CDR2 SYDVKM. The CDR3 is 13 amino acids. The chain's CDR3 is CASSRGERKAQHF. CDR3 bases: TGTGCCAGCAGTAGGGGGGAAAGGAAGGCCCAGCATTTT.

This clone was found a few times. V and J are TRBV30 and TRBJ1-1; 8 bases fit TRBD1. The CDR3 length is 14 residues. Looked up from germline, CDR1 is GTSNPN and CDR2 is SVGIG (reference sequence). The V gene end was trimmed by 4 bases and the J gene end by 4 bases; junction bases not matched to a gene: 8. The CDR3 reads CAWIGTGGITEAFF. CDR3 in DNA: TGTGCCTGGATTGGGACAGGAGGAATCACTGAAGCTTTCTTT.

J is TRBJ2-7 and V is TRBV7-8, with TRBD1 identical over 10 bases. The CDR3 has 15 residues. Unmatched junction bases numbered 7, after V lost 3 bases and J lost 5 bases. From germline, CDR1 is SGHVS and CDR2 FQNEAQ. The CDR3 region is CASSFVRDRGHEQYF. DNA of the CDR3: TGTGCCAGCAGCTTTGTACGGGACAGGGGACACGAGCAGTACTTC.

The chain's CDR3 is CASTIQGGTSGNTIYF. The CDR3 DNA is TGTGCCAGCACCATACAGGGAGGCACCTCTGGAAACACCATATATTTT. The chain joins TRBV7-9 to TRBJ1-3, with a possible D match to TRBD1 (6 bases). V lost 7 bases and J 0 bases, leaving 16 bases between the germline ends. Germline values: CDR1 SEHNR, CDR2 FQNEAQ (reference sequence). The CDR3 is 16 amino acids.

This clone was observed a single time. The chain is built from TRBV10-1 and TRBJ2-7; D is unclear. From germline, CDR1 is WNHNN and CDR2 SYGVQD (reference sequence). The V end was cut by 3 bases, the J end by 0 bases, with 12 bases between. The CDR3 totals 15 residues. The DNA of the CDR3 is TGCGCCAGCAGTGATGAGGCAGGCAGCTCCTACGAGCAGTACTTC. This encodes CASSDEAGSSYEQYF.

The V and J genes are TRBV19 and TRBJ1-6, with TRBD1 as a possible D gene (6 bases). The germline V gene encodes CDR1 LNHDA and CDR2 SQIVND (reference sequence). V lost 6 bases and J 6 bases, leaving 15 bases between the germline ends. The CDR3 is 15 residues long. CDR3 residues: CASRVGGSANSPLHF. The CDR3 DNA sequence: TGTGCCAGTAGGGTGGGGGGCAGCGCTAATTCACCCCTCCACTTT.

The J gene is TRBJ1-2, the V gene TRBV28, with TRBD1 matching 9 bases. Germline V CDR1 and CDR2: MDHEN, SYDVKM. The CDR3 totals 15 residues. V was clipped by 8 bases and J by 4 bases; unmatched bases: 11. The CDR3, as DNA: TGTGCCAGCGGACTTAGACAGGGGGTATTCTATGGCTACACCTTC. Translating it yields CASGLRQGVFYGYTF.

This clone appeared a few times. The chain carries TRBV11-2 and TRBJ1-1, with D uncertain. V lost 0 bases and J lost 8, with 13 bases in between. This CDR3 spans 14 amino acids. Germline V gene lookup returns CDR1 SGHAT and CDR2 FQNNGV. As DNA, the CDR3 is TGTGCCAGCAGCTTAGATCGGACGTCAGACGAAGCTTTCTTT. Translated: CASSLDRTSDEAFF.